This T cell receptor beta chain was profiled in a study of Graves' ophthalmopathy and Graves' hyperthyroidism. Hyperthyroidism was considered stable when no ophthalmopathy appeared within 18 months of follow-up. Patients in the hyperthyroidism group, adults aged 18 to 65, were newly diagnosed, under 2 months' duration. This clonotype was found many times. Its target is unknown. TCR beta CDR3 regions were amplified from RNA transcripts. The library came from an HTBI-primed first-round RT-PCR and a second-round multiplex PCR. TCRdb re-called the multiplex PCR reads with MiXCR, one entry per CDR3 protein. The sample records roughly 400,000 distinct CDR3 sequences, less than 20% being singletons. Study results and caveats: For predicting ophthalmopathy progression, the model had approximately 70% sensitivity and nearly 75% specificity.

V was pared by 6 bases and J by 6 bases, with 14 bases between. The CDR3 is 14 amino acids. The genes are TRBV12-3 or TRBV12-4 and TRBJ2-2; possibly TRBD1 for D (6 bases). Sequencing used peripheral blood. The TCR sequence derives from a woman under 30 with stable Graves' hyperthyroidism. The CDR3 sequence: CASSPGHSAGELFF. The CDR3, as DNA: TGTGCCAGCAGCCCGGGACACTCCGCCGGGGAGCTGTTTTTT.